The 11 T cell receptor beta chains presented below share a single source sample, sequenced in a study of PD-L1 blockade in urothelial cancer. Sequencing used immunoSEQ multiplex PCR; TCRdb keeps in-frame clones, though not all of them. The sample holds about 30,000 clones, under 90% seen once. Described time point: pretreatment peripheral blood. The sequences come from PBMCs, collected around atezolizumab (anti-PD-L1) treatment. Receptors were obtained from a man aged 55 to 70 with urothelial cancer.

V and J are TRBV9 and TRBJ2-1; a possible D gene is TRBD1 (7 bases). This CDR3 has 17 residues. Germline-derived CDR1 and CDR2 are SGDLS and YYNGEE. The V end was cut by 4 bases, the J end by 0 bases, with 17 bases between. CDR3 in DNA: TGTGCCAGCAGCCCTGGAGGGGGCGGTAGCTCCTACAATGAGCAGTTCTTC. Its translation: CASSPGGGGSSYNEQFF.

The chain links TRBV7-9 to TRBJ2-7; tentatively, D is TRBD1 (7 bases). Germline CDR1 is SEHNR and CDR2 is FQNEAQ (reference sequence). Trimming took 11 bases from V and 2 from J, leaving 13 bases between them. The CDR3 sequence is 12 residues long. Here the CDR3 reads CACSGGTYEQYF. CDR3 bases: TGTGCCTGTTCAGGGGGGACCTACGAGCAGTACTTC.

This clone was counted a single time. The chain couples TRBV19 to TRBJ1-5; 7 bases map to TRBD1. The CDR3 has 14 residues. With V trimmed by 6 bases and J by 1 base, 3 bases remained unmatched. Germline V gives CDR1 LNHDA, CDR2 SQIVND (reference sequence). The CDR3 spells CASRPDRSNQPQHF. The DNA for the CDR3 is TGTGCCAGTAGGCCGGACAGGAGCAATCAGCCCCAGCATTTT.

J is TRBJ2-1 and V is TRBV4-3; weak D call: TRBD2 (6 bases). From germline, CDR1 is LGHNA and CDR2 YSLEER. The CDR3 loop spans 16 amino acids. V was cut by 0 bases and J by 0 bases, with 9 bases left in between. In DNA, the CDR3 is TGCGCCAGCAGCCAAGATTGGCGGGACTCCTACAATGAGCAGTTCTTC. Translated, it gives CASSQDWRDSYNEQFF.

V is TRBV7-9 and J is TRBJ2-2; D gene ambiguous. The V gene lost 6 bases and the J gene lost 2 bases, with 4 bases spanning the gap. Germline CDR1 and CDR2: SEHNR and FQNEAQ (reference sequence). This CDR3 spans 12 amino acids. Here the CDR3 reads CASRYNTGELFF. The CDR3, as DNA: TGTGCCAGCAGATATAACACCGGGGAGCTGTTTTTT.

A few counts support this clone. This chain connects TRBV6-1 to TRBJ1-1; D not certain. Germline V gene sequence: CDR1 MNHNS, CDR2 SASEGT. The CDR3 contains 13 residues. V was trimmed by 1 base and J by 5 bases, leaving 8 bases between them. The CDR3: CASSEDGWTEAFF. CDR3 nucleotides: TGTGCCAGCAGTGAAGACGGGTGGACTGAAGCTTTCTTT.

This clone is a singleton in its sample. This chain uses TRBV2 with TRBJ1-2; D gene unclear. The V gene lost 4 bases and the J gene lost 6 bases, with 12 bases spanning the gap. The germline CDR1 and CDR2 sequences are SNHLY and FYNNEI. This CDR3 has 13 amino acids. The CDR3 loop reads CASSGGSWDGYTF. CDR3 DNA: TGTGCCAGCAGTGGCGGCAGTTGGGATGGCTACACCTTC.

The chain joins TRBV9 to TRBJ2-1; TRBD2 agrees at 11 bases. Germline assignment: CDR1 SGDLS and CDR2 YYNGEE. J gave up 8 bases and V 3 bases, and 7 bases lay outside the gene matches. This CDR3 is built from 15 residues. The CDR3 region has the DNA TGTGCCAGCAGCGAGTCACTAGCGGGAGAGGATGAGCAGTTCTTC. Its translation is CASSESLAGEDEQFF.

The CDR3 DNA sequence: TGTGCCAGCAGCCAAGATCGGGGTGGGTACAATGAGCAGTTCTTC. Translated: CASSQDRGGYNEQFF. The chain is built from TRBV4-2 and TRBJ2-1, with a possible D match to TRBD2 (5 bases). The CDR3 totals 15 residues. V was trimmed by 0 bases and J by 4 bases, leaving 10 bases between them. Germline V gene lookup returns CDR1 LGHNA and CDR2 YNFKEQ.

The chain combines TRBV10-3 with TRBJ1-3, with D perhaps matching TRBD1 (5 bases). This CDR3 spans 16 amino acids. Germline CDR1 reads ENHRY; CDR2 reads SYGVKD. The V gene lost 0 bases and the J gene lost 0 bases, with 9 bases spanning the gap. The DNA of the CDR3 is TGTGCCATCAGTGAGTCAGGGGATTTCTCTGGAAACACCATATATTTT. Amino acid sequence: CAISESGDFSGNTIYF.

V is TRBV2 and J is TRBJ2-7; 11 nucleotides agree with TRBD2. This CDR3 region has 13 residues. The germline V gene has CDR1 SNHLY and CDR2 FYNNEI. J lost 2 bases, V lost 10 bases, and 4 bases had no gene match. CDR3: CATGLAGTYEQYF. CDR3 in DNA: TGTGCCACTGGACTAGCGGGTACCTACGAGCAGTACTTC. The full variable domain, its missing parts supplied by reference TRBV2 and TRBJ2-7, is EPEVTQTPSHQVTQMGQEVILRCVPISNHLYFYWYRQILGQKVEFLVSFYNNEISEKSEIFDDQFSVERPDGSNFTLKIRSTKLEDSAMYFCATGLAGTYEQYFGPGTRLTVT.